This T cell receptor (beta chain) comes out of a study of blood T cell repertoires in COVID-19. About the study: T cells, B-cell-depleted T cells, or PBMCs provided the cDNA or gDNA that served as material.

The trim removed 7 bases at V and 7 bases at J, leaving 8 bases unmatched. Germline V gene data show CDR1 as LGHNT and CDR2 as FRNRAP. The CDR3 totals 14 residues. As processed by the authors: Reference gene primer amplification in the assay estimated nucleated cell counts. Assay: immunoSEQ multiplex PCR; the TCRdb copy retains only in-frame clones and omits some. V, J and clone size reflect that table, while D and trimming were determined from the DNA. The sample consists of around 450,000 clones, around nine tenths of them appearing once. The study assigned cohorts using participant-reported clinical history.

This chain links TRBV12-5 with TRBJ2-3; 10 bases line up with TRBD2. The sample was PBMCs or T cells enriched from blood (not recorded which). The receptor comes from a woman between 18 and 29 years old with acute COVID-19. CDR3 sequence: CASAEAGGPHTQYF. CDR3 sequence (DNA): TGTGCTAGTGCCGAAGCGGGGGGGCCTCATACGCAGTATTTT.